These 22 T cell receptor beta chains were sequenced from one sample in a study of cytomegalovirus exposure and HLA in healthy donors. PCR was performed using 60 Vbeta and 13 Jbeta primers. Profiling relied on immunoSEQ multiplex PCR, and the TCRdb table lists in-frame clones only, not all of them. The repertoire table contains more than 95,000 clones. Sequenced material: PBMCs. The receptor source for this set is a man in his forties or fifties in good health and CMV-seronegative.

The chain employs TRBV5-1 and TRBJ2-2, with a possible D match to TRBD2 (5 bases). The V end was cut by 0 bases, the J end by 0 bases, with 21 bases between. CDR3 size: 20 residues. CDR1 SGHRS and CDR2 YFSETQ come from the germline V gene. DNA for the CDR3: TGCGCCAGCAGCTTGGGTATGGCTAGCAACCCCCACTCGAACACCGGGGAGCTGTTTTTT. Translated, it gives CASSLGMASNPHSNTGELFF.

The chain is built from TRBV4-2 and TRBJ2-3, with 8 bases matching TRBD2. This CDR3 has 19 amino acids. Trimming took 0 bases from V and 1 from J; bases not matched to a gene: 12. The germline gives CDR1 LGHNA, CDR2 YNFKEQ. The CDR3 DNA follows: TGTGCCAGCAGCCAAGACGTCCTGGTAGCGGGGCCACGCACAGATACGCAGTATTTT. Encoded protein: CASSQDVLVAGPRTDTQYF.

This chain uses TRBV6-5 with TRBJ1-3; D might be TRBD1 (6 bases). The V gene's germline CDR1 is MNHEY and CDR2 SVGAGI. V dropped 0 bases and J dropped 3 bases, with 12 bases sitting between them. CDR3 length equals 16 residues. The CDR3 bases are TGTGCCAGCAGTTACTCGCCAGCAGGGGATGGAAACACCATATATTTT. This codes for CASSYSPAGDGNTIYF.

The chain has TRBV7-2 and TRBJ2-7; 11 nucleotides agree with TRBD2. The CDR3 spans 15 residues. Germline V gives CDR1 SGHTA, CDR2 FQGNSA. Trimming removed 5 bases from V and 2 bases from J; junction bases left unmatched: 5. The CDR3 nucleotides are TGTGCCAGCAGCCAACTAGCGGGAGCAACCTACGAGCAGTACTTC. As protein: CASSQLAGATYEQYF.

CDR3 loop: CASSPAGGELFF. The CDR3 bases are TGTGCCAGCTCACCAGCGGGCGGGGAGCTGTTTTTT. The genes are TRBV18 and TRBJ2-2, with D possibly TRBD2 on 5 matching bases. This CDR3 spans 12 amino acids. Looked up from germline, CDR1 is KGHSH and CDR2 is LQKENI. V gave up 2 bases and J gave up 7 bases, with 5 bases separating them.

The gene calls are TRBV18 and TRBJ2-4, with a tentative D call TRBD2 (5 bases). Germline CDR1 KGHSH, CDR2 LQKENI. The V gene lost 0 bases and the J gene lost 5 bases, with 11 bases spanning the gap. This CDR3 is 15 amino acids long. The CDR3 sequence: CASSPPGRVENIQYF. CDR3 nucleotides: TGTGCCAGCTCACCACCTGGGCGGGTAGAAAACATTCAGTACTTC.

The chain has TRBV2 and TRBJ2-1; 9 bases align to TRBD1. The CDR3 is 15 amino acids. Germline assignment: CDR1 SNHLY and CDR2 FYNNEI. V lost 6 bases and J lost 4; bases outside the gene matches: 7. CDR3 DNA sequence: TGTGCCAGCAGCGGGAGACAGGGGGGATACAATGAGCAGTTCTTC. Translating it yields CASSGRQGGYNEQFF.

The V gene is TRBV10-2, the J gene TRBJ1-6, with D perhaps matching TRBD1 (5 bases). Deletions cut 5 bases from V and 8 bases from J, with 10 bases between. CDR1 and CDR2 (germline): WSHSY, SAAADI. This CDR3 comprises 13 residues. CDR3 region: CASSSGTYSPLHF. For the CDR3, the DNA is TGCGCCAGCAGTTCCGGGACTTATTCACCCCTCCACTTT.

The V gene is TRBV21-1, the J gene TRBJ1-1; the table's D call of TRBD1 was not tested on the DNA. TRBV21-1 corresponds to a pseudogene. CDR3 length equals 15 residues. The CDR3 reads CASIQDRGDNTEAFF. The CDR3 DNA follows: TGTGCCAGCATCCAGGACAGGGGGGATAACACTGAAGCTTTCTTT.

V usage is TRBV6-5 and J usage is TRBJ1-2; tentatively, D is TRBD1 (5 bases). The CDR3 extends over 15 amino acids. Trimming pared 6 bases from V and 4 bases from J, leaving 18 bases between. Germline V gene lookup returns CDR1 MNHEY and CDR2 SVGAGI. In nucleotides, the CDR3 is TGTGCCAGCAGAGTAAGCCACCAGGGTAGCTATGGCTACACCTTC. The encoded protein is CASRVSHQGSYGYTF.

This chain connects TRBV10-3 to TRBJ1-1; a weak D match, TRBD1 (6 bases). Germline CDR1 reads ENHRY; CDR2 reads SYGVKD. The CDR3 has 14 amino acids. The germline V and J ends were trimmed by 7 bases and 3 bases, with 15 bases remaining between them. The CDR3 nucleotides are TGTGCCATCAAGGGGGGGCTGAGGGACACTGAAGCTTTCTTT. Its protein is CAIKGGLRDTEAFF.

The J gene is TRBJ2-1, the V gene TRBV29-1, with 9 bases fitting TRBD1. The CDR3 length is 13 residues. Germline V gives CDR1 SQVTM, CDR2 ANQGSEA. J lost 4 bases, V lost 3 bases, and 1 base had no gene match. This CDR3 reads CSVETGGYNEQFF. CDR3 coding DNA: TGCAGCGTTGAGACAGGGGGGTACAATGAGCAGTTCTTC.

The chain links TRBV28 to TRBJ2-2; D remains ambiguous. CDR1 is MDHEN and CDR2 is SYDVKM in the germline V gene. V was shortened by 5 bases and J by 2 bases, with 12 bases between the two germline ends. There are 15 residues in the CDR3. The CDR3 spells CASSHRQANTGELFF. The CDR3 nucleotides are TGTGCCAGCAGTCACCGACAAGCCAACACCGGGGAGCTGTTTTTT.

The rearrangement uses TRBV19 and TRBJ1-1, with 9 bases aligning to TRBD1. From germline, CDR1 is LNHDA and CDR2 SQIVND (reference sequence). This CDR3 comprises 14 residues. The V and J ends lost 7 bases and 4 bases, in that order; junction bases with no gene match: 7. CDR3: CASNPTGGGTEAFF. The CDR3 region has the DNA TGTGCCAGTAACCCAACAGGGGGCGGCACTGAAGCTTTCTTT.

The chain uses TRBV27 and TRBJ1-6; D gene unclear. V was shortened by 5 bases and J by 4 bases, with 9 bases between the two germline ends. CDR1 and CDR2 from the germline V gene are MNHEY and SMNVEV (reference sequence). CDR3 length: 14 amino acids. CDR3 nucleotide sequence: TGTGCCAGCAGTGAGGGAAATTATAATTCACCCCTCCACTTT. It encodes CASSEGNYNSPLHF.

V usage is TRBV2 and J usage is TRBJ1-5; 8 bases match TRBD1. CDR3 size: 16 residues. Per germline, CDR1 SNHLY and CDR2 FYNNEI. J gave up 0 bases and V 4 bases, and 5 bases lay outside the gene matches. CDR3 DNA sequence: TGTGCCAGCAGTGCTCGACAGGGGTATAGCAATCAGCCCCAGCATTTT. It specifies CASSARQGYSNQPQHF.

The chain couples TRBV5-8 to TRBJ1-1; 9 bases agree with TRBD1. The CDR3 loop spans 14 amino acids. After removal of 2 bases from V and 4 bases from J, the junction contained 3 bases not matched to a gene. In germline, CDR1 is SGHTS, CDR2 YDEGEE. The CDR3: CASSFTGGITEAFF. The CDR3 region has the DNA TGTGCCAGCAGCTTTACAGGGGGCATCACTGAAGCTTTCTTT.

The chain recombines TRBV6-5 with TRBJ2-2; 10 bases fit TRBD2. This CDR3 spans 15 amino acids. CDR1 and CDR2 from the germline V gene are MNHEY and SVGAGI. V dropped 5 bases and J dropped 7; count of bases not matched to a gene: 7. The CDR3 sequence: CASSRSGRAVGELFF. Written as DNA, the CDR3 is TGTGCCAGCAGTAGGAGCGGGAGGGCCGTCGGGGAGCTGTTTTTT.

The chain is built from TRBV2 and TRBJ2-7; the D is unclear. CDR1 is SNHLY, CDR2 FYNNEI, per germline. Trimming pared 7 bases from V and 2 bases from J, leaving 12 bases between. This CDR3 has 13 residues. DNA for the CDR3: TGTGCCAGCATGTATGACACGACCTACGAGCAGTACTTC. This codes for CASMYDTTYEQYF.

The chain joins TRBV5-4 to TRBJ2-2; TRBD1 matches at 9 bases. CDR1 and CDR2 (germline): SGHNT, YYREEE (reference sequence). The CDR3 consists of 16 residues. V was clipped by 2 bases and J by 1 base; unmatched bases: 3. CDR3 residues: CASSLNRGQNTGELFF. As DNA, the CDR3 is TGTGCCAGCAGCTTAAACAGGGGGCAGAACACCGGGGAGCTGTTTTTT.

The chain employs TRBV5-1 and TRBJ2-1, with TRBD2 identical over 8 bases. CDR1 SGHRS and CDR2 YFSETQ come from the germline V gene. CDR3 length: 18 amino acids. The V segment lost 4 bases and the J segment 7 bases; nucleotides outside the gene matches: 19. CDR3 residues: CASSQTVQTSARSNEQFF. CDR3 sequence (DNA): TGCGCCAGCAGCCAAACTGTACAGACTAGCGCCAGAAGTAATGAGCAGTTCTTC.

The J gene is TRBJ2-2, the V gene TRBV27; no reliable D call. The CDR3 is 14 amino acids. With 4 bases removed from V and 0 bases from J, the gap between germline ends came to 6 bases. Germline-derived CDR1 and CDR2 are MNHEY and SMNVEV (reference sequence). CDR3 bases: TGTGCCAGCAGTTACATCTCGAACACCGGGGAGCTGTTTTTT. Translation: CASSYISNTGELFF.